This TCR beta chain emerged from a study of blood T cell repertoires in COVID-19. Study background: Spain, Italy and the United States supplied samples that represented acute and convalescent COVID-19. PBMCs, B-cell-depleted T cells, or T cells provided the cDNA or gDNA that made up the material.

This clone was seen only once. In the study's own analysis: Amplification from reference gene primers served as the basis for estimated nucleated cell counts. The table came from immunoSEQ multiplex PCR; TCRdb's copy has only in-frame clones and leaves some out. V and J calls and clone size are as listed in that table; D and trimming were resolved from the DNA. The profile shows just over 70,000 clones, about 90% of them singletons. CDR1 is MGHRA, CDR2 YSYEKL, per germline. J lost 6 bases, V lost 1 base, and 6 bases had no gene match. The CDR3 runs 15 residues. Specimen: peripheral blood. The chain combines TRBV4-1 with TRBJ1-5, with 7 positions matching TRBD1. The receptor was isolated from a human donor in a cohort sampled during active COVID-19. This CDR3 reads CASSQGQGGSQPQHF. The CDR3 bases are TGCGCCAGCAGCCAAGGACAGGGTGGATCTCAGCCCCAGCATTTT.